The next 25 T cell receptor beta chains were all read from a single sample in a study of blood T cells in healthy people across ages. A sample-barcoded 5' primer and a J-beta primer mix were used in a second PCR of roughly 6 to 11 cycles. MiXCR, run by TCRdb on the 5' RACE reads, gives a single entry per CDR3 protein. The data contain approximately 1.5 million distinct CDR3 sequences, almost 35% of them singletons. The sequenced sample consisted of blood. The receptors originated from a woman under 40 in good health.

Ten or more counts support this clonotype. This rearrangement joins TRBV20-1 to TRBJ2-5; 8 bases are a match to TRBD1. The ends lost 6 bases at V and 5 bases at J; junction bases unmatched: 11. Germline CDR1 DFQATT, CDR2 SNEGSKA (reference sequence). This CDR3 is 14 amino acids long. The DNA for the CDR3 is TGCAGTGCGACGTCGAGGCAGGGGGCCGAGACCCAGTACTTC. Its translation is CSATSRQGAETQYF.

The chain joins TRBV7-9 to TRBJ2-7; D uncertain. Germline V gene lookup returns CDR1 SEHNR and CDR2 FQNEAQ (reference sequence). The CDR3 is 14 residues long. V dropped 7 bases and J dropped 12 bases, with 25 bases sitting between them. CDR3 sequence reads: CASNPGALSATRYF. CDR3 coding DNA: TGTGCCAGCAACCCAGGCGCCCTCTCGGCGACCCGGTACTTC. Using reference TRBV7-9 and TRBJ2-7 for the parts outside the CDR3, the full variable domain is DTGVSQNPRHKITKRGQNVTFRCDPISEHNRLYWYRQTLGQGPEFLTYFQNEAQLEKSRLLSDRFSAERPKGSFSTLEIQRTEQGDSAMYLCASNPGALSATRYFGPGTRLTVT.

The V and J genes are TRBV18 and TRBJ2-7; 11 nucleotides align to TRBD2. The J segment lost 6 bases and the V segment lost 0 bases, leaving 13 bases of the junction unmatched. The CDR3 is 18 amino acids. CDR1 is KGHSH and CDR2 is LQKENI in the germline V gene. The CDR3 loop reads CASSPPASGGPKGGEQYF. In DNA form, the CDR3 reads TGTGCCAGCTCACCACCGGCTAGCGGGGGGCCCAAGGGGGGCGAGCAGTACTTC.

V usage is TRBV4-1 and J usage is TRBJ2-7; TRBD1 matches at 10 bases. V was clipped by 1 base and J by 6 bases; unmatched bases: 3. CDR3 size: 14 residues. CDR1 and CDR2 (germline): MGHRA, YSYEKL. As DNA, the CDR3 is TGCGCCAGCAGCCAAGGTCGGACAGGGGGCGAGCAGTACTTC. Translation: CASSQGRTGGEQYF.

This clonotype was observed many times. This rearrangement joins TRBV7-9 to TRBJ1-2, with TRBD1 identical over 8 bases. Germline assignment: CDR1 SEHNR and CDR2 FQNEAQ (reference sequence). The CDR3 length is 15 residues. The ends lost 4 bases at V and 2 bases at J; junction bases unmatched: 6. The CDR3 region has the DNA TGTGCCAGCAGCTCCTCAGGGGGCGCGAACTATGGCTACACCTTC. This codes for CASSSSGGANYGYTF.

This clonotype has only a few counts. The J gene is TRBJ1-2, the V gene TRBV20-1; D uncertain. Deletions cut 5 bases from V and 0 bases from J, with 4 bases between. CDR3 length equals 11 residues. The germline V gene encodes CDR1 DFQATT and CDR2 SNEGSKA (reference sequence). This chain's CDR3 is CSAPTNYGYTF. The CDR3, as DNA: TGCAGTGCTCCTACTAACTATGGCTACACCTTC.

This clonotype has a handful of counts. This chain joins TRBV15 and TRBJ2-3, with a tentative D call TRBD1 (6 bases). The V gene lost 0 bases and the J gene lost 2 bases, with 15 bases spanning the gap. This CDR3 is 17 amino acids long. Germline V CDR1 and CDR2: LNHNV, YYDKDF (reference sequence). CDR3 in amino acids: CATSREVKAGATDTQYF. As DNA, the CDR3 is TGTGCCACCAGCAGAGAGGTCAAGGCAGGGGCCACAGATACGCAGTATTTT.

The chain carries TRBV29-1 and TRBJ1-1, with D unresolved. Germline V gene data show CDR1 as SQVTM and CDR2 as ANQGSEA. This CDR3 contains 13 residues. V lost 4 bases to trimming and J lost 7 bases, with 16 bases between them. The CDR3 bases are TGCAGCGTTGTTTCCCCCTCCAGTAATGAAGCTTTCTTT. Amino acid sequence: CSVVSPSSNEAFF. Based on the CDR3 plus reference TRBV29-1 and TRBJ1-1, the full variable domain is SAVISQKPSRDICQRGTSLTIQCQVDSQVTMMFWYRQQPGQSLTLIATANQGSEATYESGFVIDKFPISRPNLTFSTLTVSNMSPEDSSIYLCSVVSPSSNEAFFGQGTRLTVV.

The DNA for the CDR3 is TGCAGCGTGGTGGGTGAGGAGCGGGAGTGGGAGACCCAGTACTTC. Translated: CSVVGEEREWETQYF. The J gene is TRBJ2-7, the V gene TRBV29-1, with 8 bases that match TRBD2. The tail of the sequence fits TRBJ2-5 better, so the J call may be wrong. The germline V gene has CDR1 SQVTM and CDR2 ANQGSEA. The CDR3 extends over 15 amino acids.

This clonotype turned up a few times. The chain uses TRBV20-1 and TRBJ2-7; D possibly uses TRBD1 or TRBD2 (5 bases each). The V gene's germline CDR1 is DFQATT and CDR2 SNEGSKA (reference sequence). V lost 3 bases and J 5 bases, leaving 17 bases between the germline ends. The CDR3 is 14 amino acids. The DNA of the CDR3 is TGCAGTGCTAGCCGGGACCCCCGGACCCACGAGCAGTACTTC. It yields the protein CSASRDPRTHEQYF.

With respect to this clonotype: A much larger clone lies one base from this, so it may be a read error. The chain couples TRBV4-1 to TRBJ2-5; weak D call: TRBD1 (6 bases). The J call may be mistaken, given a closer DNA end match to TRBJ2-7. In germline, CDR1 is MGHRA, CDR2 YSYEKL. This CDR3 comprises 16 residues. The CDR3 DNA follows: TGCGCCAGCAGCCAAGTCCCTCGACAGGACCGGTACGAGCAGTACGTC. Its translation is CASSQVPRQDRYEQYV.

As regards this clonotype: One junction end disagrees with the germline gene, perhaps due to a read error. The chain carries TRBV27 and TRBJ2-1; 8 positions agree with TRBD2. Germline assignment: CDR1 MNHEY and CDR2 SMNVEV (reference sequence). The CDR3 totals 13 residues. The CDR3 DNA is TGTACCAGCACGGGGGGGCCCCACAATGAGCAGTTCTTC. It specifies CTSTGGPHNEQFF.

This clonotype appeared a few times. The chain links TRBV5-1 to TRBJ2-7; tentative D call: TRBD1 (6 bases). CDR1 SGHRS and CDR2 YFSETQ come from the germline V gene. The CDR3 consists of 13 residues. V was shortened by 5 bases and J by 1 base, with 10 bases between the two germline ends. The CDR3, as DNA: TGCGCCAGCAGGGACAGAGAATCCTACGAGCAGTACTTC. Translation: CASRDRESYEQYF.

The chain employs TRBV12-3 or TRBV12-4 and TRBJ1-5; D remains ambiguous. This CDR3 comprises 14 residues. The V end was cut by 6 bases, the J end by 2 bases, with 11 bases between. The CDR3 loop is CASSPPEGNQPQHF. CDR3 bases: TGTGCCAGCAGCCCCCCCGAGGGCAATCAGCCCCAGCATTTT.

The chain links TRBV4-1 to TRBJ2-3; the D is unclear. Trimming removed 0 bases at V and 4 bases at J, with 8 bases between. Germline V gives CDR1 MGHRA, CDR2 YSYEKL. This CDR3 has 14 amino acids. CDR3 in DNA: TGCGCCAGCAGCCAAGATTTAATTTCAGATACGCAGTATTTT. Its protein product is CASSQDLISDTQYF.

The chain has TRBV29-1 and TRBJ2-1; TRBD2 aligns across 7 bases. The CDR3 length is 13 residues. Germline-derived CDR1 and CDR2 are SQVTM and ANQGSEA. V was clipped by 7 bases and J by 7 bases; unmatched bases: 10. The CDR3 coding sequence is TGCAGCGGGGGGGGAACCGAGGGGAATGAGCAGTTCTTC. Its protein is CSGGGTEGNEQFF.

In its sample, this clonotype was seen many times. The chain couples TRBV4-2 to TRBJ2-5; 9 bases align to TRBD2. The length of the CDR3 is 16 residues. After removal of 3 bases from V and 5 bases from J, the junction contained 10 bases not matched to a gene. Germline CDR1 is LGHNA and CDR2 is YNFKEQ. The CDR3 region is CASSHRAGGLEETQYF. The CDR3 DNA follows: TGTGCCAGCAGCCACCGAGCGGGGGGCCTAGAGGAGACCCAGTACTTC.

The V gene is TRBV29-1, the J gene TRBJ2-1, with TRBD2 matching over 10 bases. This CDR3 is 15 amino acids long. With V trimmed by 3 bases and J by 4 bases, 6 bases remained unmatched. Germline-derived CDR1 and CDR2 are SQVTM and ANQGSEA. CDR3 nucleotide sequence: TGCAGCGTTGATCCAGCGGGAGGGACTTACAATGAGCAGTTCTTC. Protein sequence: CSVDPAGGTYNEQFF.

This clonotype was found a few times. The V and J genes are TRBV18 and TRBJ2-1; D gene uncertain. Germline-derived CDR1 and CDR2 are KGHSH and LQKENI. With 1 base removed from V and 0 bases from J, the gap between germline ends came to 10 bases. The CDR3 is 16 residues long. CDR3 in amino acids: CASSPLSAYSYNEQFF. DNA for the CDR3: TGTGCCAGCTCACCACTTTCTGCGTACTCCTACAATGAGCAGTTCTTC.

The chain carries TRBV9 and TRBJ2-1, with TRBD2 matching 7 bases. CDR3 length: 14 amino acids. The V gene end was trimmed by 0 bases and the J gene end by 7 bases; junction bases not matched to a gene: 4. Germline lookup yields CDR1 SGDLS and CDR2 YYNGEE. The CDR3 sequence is CASSVEVGGNEQFF. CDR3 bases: TGTGCCAGCAGCGTAGAGGTGGGGGGGAATGAGCAGTTCTTC.

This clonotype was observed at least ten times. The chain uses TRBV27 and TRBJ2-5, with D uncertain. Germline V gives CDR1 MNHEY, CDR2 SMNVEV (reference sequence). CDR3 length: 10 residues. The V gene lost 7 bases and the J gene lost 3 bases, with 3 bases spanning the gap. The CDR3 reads CASKEETQYF. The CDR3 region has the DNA TGTGCCAGCAAAGAAGAGACCCAGTACTTC.

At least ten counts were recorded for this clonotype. The DNA for the CDR3 is TGTGCCAGCAGCCCCGGACTAGCTAGGTACGAGCAGTACTTC. As protein: CASSPGLARYEQYF. The chain has TRBV3-1 and TRBJ2-7; TRBD2 matches 8 bases. The V segment lost 4 bases and the J segment 4 bases; nucleotides outside the gene matches: 6. The V gene's germline CDR1 is LGHDT and CDR2 YNNKEL (reference sequence). The CDR3 is 14 amino acids.

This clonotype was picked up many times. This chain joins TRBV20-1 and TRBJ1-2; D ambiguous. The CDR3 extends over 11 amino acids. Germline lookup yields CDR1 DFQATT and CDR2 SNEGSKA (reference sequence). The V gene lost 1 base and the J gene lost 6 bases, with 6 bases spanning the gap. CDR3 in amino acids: CSARVGNGYTF. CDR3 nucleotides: TGCAGTGCTAGAGTGGGGAATGGCTACACCTTC.

As DNA, the CDR3 is TGTGCCAGTGAGACAGGGGGCTCCTACGAGCAGTACTTC. It codes for CASETGGSYEQYF. V and J are TRBV2 and TRBJ2-7; 9 bases line up with TRBD1. The CDR3 is made up of 13 amino acids. The V and J ends lost 9 bases and 0 bases, in that order; junction bases with no gene match: 3. Germline CDR1 is SNHLY and CDR2 is FYNNEI.

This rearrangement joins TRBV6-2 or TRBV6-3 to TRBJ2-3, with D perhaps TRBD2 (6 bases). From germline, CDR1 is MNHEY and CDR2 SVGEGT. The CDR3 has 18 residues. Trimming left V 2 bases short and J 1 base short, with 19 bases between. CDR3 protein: CASSYPVAASGGTDTQYF. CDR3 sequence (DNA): TGTGCCAGCAGTTACCCTGTCGCTGCATCGGGGGGCACAGATACGCAGTATTTT.